The 19 T cell receptor beta chains listed next were all sequenced from one sample in a study of cytomegalovirus exposure and HLA in healthy donors. With 60 Vbeta and 13 Jbeta primers, the PCR was carried out. Libraries were prepared by immunoSEQ multiplex PCR; TCRdb keeps only in-frame clonotypes and omits some of them. The sample shows over 100,000 clones, over 60% of them seen only once. The sequencing sample was made of PBMCs. All receptors come from a male donor in good health and CMV-seropositive.

V gene TRBV7-9 combines with J gene TRBJ2-1; 7 nucleotides match TRBD1. V trimming: 4 bases; J trimming: 5 bases; junction bases outside the gene matches: 11. The CDR3 runs 16 residues. Germline V CDR1 and CDR2: SEHNR, FQNEAQ (reference sequence). The CDR3 region is CASSSYEGAENNEQFF. CDR3 bases: TGTGCCAGCAGCTCCTATGAGGGGGCTGAGAACAATGAGCAGTTCTTC.

This chain connects TRBV7-2 to TRBJ1-5; 7 bases align to TRBD1. CDR1 is SGHTA, CDR2 FQGNSA, per germline. V was clipped by 1 base and J by 3 bases; unmatched bases: 3. The CDR3 extends over 15 amino acids. The CDR3 loop reads CASSLEGTVNQPQHF. CDR3 in DNA: TGTGCCAGCAGCTTAGAAGGGACAGTCAATCAGCCCCAGCATTTT.

The V and J genes are TRBV19 and TRBJ2-7, with D maybe TRBD2 (5 bases). The length of the CDR3 is 15 residues. Germline CDR1 and CDR2: LNHDA and SQIVND (reference sequence). With 10 bases removed from V and 4 bases from J, the gap between germline ends came to 23 bases. The CDR3: CATNPGHAGSYEQYF. In nucleotides, the CDR3 is TGTGCCACCAACCCCGGGCATGCGGGTTCATACGAGCAGTACTTC.

The chain is built from TRBV11-3 and TRBJ2-3, with 11 bases matching TRBD1. The germline V gene has CDR1 SGHNT and CDR2 YENEEA. V was clipped by 5 bases and J by 9 bases; unmatched bases: 7. The CDR3 runs to 14 residues. Here the CDR3 reads CASSPRGQGATQYF. The DNA for the CDR3 is TGTGCCAGCAGCCCGAGAGGACAGGGGGCCACGCAGTATTTT.

The rearrangement joins TRBV7-2 to TRBJ1-1; D is undetermined. The CDR3 consists of 13 residues. V lost 5 bases and J lost 1, with 8 bases in between. Germline V lookup: CDR1 SGHTA, CDR2 FQGNSA. CDR3 in DNA: TGTGCCAGCAGCCCCCATTCGAACACTGAAGCTTTCTTT. It is translated as CASSPHSNTEAFF. Using reference TRBV7-2 and TRBJ1-1 for the parts outside the CDR3, the full variable domain is GAGVSQSPSNKVTEKGKDVELRCDPISGHTALYWYRQSLGQGLEFLIYFQGNSAPDKSGLPSDRFSAERTGGSVSTLTIQRTQQEDSAVYLCASSPHSNTEAFFGQGTRLTVV.

In DNA, the CDR3 is TGCGCCAGCAGGGCAGGGGAGAATCAGCCCCAGCATTTT. It translates to CASRAGENQPQHF. The chain joins TRBV5-1 to TRBJ1-5; a possible D gene is TRBD1 (6 bases). This CDR3 is 13 amino acids long. The germline V gene encodes CDR1 SGHRS and CDR2 YFSETQ. The germline V and J ends were trimmed by 5 bases and 4 bases, with 10 bases remaining between them.

This chain joins TRBV19 and TRBJ2-6, with a possible D match to TRBD1 (6 bases). This CDR3 contains 16 residues. Germline CDR1 is LNHDA and CDR2 is SQIVND (reference sequence). V was clipped by 5 bases and J by 1 base, with 12 bases between them. The CDR3 loop reads CASSSQRGSGANVLTF. The CDR3 DNA reads as TGTGCCAGTAGTTCCCAAAGGGGGTCTGGGGCCAACGTCCTGACTTTC.

The CDR3 region has the DNA TGTGCCAGCATAGGGGACAGTGGCGCCTATGGCTACACCTTC. Translated: CASIGDSGAYGYTF. The V gene is TRBV2, the J gene TRBJ1-2; 7 bases are a match to TRBD1. In germline, CDR1 is SNHLY, CDR2 FYNNEI. Trimming took 7 bases from V and 4 from J; bases not matched to a gene: 9. The CDR3 runs 14 residues.

The rearrangement joins TRBV7-6 to TRBJ2-2, with 9 bases lining up with TRBD1. The CDR3 covers 17 residues. Germline V gene lookup returns CDR1 SGHVS and CDR2 FNYEAQ. J was trimmed by 6 bases and V by 0 bases; bases with no gene match: 8. The CDR3 region is CASSLAEGGTGPGELFF. The CDR3 DNA follows: TGTGCCAGCAGCTTAGCGGAGGGCGGGACAGGGCCCGGGGAGCTGTTTTTT.

This clone has more than one count but fewer than ten. The gene calls are TRBV5-5 and TRBJ1-2; D is perhaps TRBD1 (6 bases). Germline V gene sequence: CDR1 SGHKS, CDR2 YYEKEE (reference sequence). V lost 0 bases, J lost 6 bases, and 15 bases lay in between. The CDR3 is 15 amino acids. The CDR3 loop reads CASSLEGGTFHGYTF. The CDR3 DNA reads TGTGCCAGCAGCTTGGAAGGGGGAACCTTCCATGGCTACACCTTC.

The rearrangement joins TRBV7-9 to TRBJ2-1; TRBD2 agrees at 8 bases. Germline V gives CDR1 SEHNR, CDR2 FQNEAQ (reference sequence). This CDR3 has 17 amino acids. Losses at the gene ends were 5 bases for V and 9 bases for J; bases not matched to a gene: 18. The CDR3 DNA reads TGTGCCAGCAGCCCTATGGACGGACTAGCCCTCGGGGTTGAGCAGTTCTTC. As protein: CASSPMDGLALGVEQFF.

J is TRBJ2-1 and V is TRBV7-2, with 8 bases fitting TRBD2. The CDR3 has 16 residues. J lost 2 bases, V lost 5 bases, and 8 bases had no gene match. The V gene's germline CDR1 is SGHTA and CDR2 FQGNSA. CDR3 bases: TGTGCCAGCAGCACAAAGGGGCGGGAGGCCTACAATGAGCAGTTCTTC. Translating it yields CASSTKGREAYNEQFF.

The CDR3 DNA reads as TGTGCCAGCTCACCCGCGACAGGGGAATCCTATGGCTACACCTTC. Translating it yields CASSPATGESYGYTF. This sequence joins TRBV18 and TRBJ1-2, with 8 nucleotides matching TRBD1. Germline trimming cut 3 bases from V and 4 bases from J; bases unmatched to any gene: 7. From germline, CDR1 is KGHSH and CDR2 LQKENI. The CDR3 is 15 amino acids.

This clone was counted a few times. The chain joins TRBV11-3 to TRBJ2-7; 8 positions match TRBD1. V shed 8 bases and J 6 bases; nucleotides not matched to a gene: 9. The CDR3 is 13 amino acids. Germline V gives CDR1 SGHNT, CDR2 YENEEA. The CDR3 loop reads CASGPGTGGEQYF. The CDR3 DNA reads TGTGCCAGCGGTCCCGGGACAGGCGGCGAGCAGTACTTC.

A few counts support this clone. The chain is built from TRBV4-3 and TRBJ2-2, with 9 bases fitting TRBD1. The CDR3 covers 16 residues. CDR1 LGHNA and CDR2 YSLEER come from the germline V gene. V shed 4 bases, J shed 4 bases, and the junction held 7 bases outside the gene matches. The CDR3 loop is CASSRFGTGSTGELFF. The CDR3 bases are TGCGCCAGCAGCCGGTTCGGGACAGGGAGCACCGGGGAGCTGTTTTTT.

This clone was seen once. V and J are TRBV30 and TRBJ1-2, with D tentatively TRBD1 (6 bases). V was trimmed by 2 bases and J by 8 bases, leaving 15 bases between them. CDR3 length: 13 amino acids. Germline CDR1 and CDR2: GTSNPN and SVGIG (reference sequence). CDR3 protein: CAWSSQGITGYTF. The DNA for the CDR3 is TGTGCCTGGAGTTCGCAGGGGATTACAGGCTACACCTTC.

This chain links TRBV14 with TRBJ2-2, with D hard to call. Per germline, CDR1 SGHDN and CDR2 FVKESK. CDR3 length equals 15 residues. V lost 2 bases to trimming and J lost 4 bases, with 11 bases between them. The CDR3 spells CASSQFSTATGELFF. DNA of the CDR3: TGTGCCAGCAGCCAATTCTCCACAGCCACCGGGGAGCTGTTTTTT.

This clone appeared a single time. The V call is TRBV7-2, the J call TRBJ1-2; D call uncertain. Germline assignment: CDR1 SGHTA and CDR2 FQGNSA. This CDR3 comprises 16 residues. V lost 3 bases and J 0 bases, leaving 14 bases between the germline ends. For the CDR3, the DNA is TGTGCCAGCAGCTTTCCGATCGCGGCTCCTAACTATGGCTACACCTTC. Translated: CASSFPIAAPNYGYTF.

The CDR3 region has the DNA TGTGCCAGCAGCACCATACAGGGTAGCTCCTACAATGAGCAGTTCTTC. Its protein product is CASSTIQGSSYNEQFF. The rearrangement uses TRBV9 and TRBJ2-1; tentatively, D is TRBD1 (6 bases). CDR1 is SGDLS, CDR2 YYNGEE, per germline. The CDR3 has 16 residues. The V gene lost 4 bases and the J gene lost 0 bases, with 14 bases spanning the gap. The full variable domain, rest sourced from reference TRBV9 and TRBJ2-1, is DSGVTQTPKHLITATGQRVTLRCSPRSGDLSVYWYQQSLDQGLQFLIQYYNGEERAKGNILERFSAQQFPDLHSELNLSSLELGDSALYFCASSTIQGSSYNEQFFGPGTRLTVL.